The source of this T cell receptor beta chain is a study of T cell responses to AZD1222 COVID-19 vaccine. Whole-study results and caveats: Baseline seropositives among AZD1222 recipients totaled only five to seven. Increased Spike-specific TCR breadth and depth were observed after two AZD1222 doses. Close to half of all spike-specific TCRs reportedly target regions of the variants that are unmutated.

Repertoires were generated with immunoSEQ multiplex PCR, while TCRdb's copy carries only in-frame clones and drops some. The sample shows over 95,000 clones, roughly 84% of them seen only once. For this clone: Its target is not known.

V was shortened by 6 bases and J by 2 bases, with 13 bases between the two germline ends. The germline CDR1 and CDR2 sequences are ENHRY and SYGVKD. The length of the CDR3 is 14 residues. This specimen consisted of peripheral blood, obtained 28 days after the second AZD1222 dose. The chain links TRBV10-3 to TRBJ1-2, with a possible D match to TRBD1 (5 bases). This sequence originates from an adult who received the AZD1222 COVID-19 vaccine. The CDR3 spells CAISPGGVNYGYTF. CDR3 sequence (DNA): TGTGCCATCAGCCCCGGGGGGGTGAACTATGGCTACACCTTC.